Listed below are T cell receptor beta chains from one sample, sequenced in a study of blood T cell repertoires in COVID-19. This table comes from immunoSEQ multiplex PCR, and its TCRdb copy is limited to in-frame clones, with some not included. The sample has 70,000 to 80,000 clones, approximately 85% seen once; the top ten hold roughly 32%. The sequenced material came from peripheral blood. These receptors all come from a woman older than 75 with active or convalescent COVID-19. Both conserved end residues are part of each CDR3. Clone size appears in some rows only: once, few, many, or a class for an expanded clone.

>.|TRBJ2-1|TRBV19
CASKGLPYNEQFF
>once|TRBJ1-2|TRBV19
CASSPQQGHGGYGYTF
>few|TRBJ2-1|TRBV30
CAWSVASEQFF
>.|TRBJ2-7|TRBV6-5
CASSYSFGTGGYEQYF
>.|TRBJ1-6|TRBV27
CASSWLDRDSPLHF
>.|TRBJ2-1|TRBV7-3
CASSQSAGGRNEQFF
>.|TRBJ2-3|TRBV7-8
CASSYGGGNRGDTQYF
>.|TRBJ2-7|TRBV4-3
CASSQESSDRAGYEQYF
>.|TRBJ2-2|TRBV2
CASLGQGDTGELFF
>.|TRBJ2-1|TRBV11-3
CASSLMGREQFF
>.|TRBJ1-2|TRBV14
CASSQGQATGYGYTF
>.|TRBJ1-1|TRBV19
CATRQVLNTEAFF
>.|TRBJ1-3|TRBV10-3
CAIADRDRGNTIYF
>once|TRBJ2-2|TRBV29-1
CSVEGAHTGELFF
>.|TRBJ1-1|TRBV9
CASSVYTNTEAFF
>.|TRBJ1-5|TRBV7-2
CAVEGGDQPQHF
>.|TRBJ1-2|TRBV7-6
CASSSVGYTF
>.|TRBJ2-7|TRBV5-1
CASTLGGSGPAYEQYF
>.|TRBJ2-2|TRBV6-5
CASSYRRNTGELFF
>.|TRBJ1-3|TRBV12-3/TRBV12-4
CASRENSGNTIYF
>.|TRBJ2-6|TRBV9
CASSVFNSGANVLTF
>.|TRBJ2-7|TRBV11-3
CASSLATNLEQYF
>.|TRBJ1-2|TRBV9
CASSPWTGPGYTF
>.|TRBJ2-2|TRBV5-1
CASGGNPMLDNVNSGELFF
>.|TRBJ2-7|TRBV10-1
CASSDSGGEQYF
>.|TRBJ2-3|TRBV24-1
CATSDEGNRGPDTQYF
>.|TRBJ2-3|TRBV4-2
CASSQLGGGLDTQYF
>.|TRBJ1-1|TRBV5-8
CASSLVRTGDAEAFF
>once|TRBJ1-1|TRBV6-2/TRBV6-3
CASSSTAPTESNTEAFF
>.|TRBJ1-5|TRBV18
CASSQRQGENQPQHF
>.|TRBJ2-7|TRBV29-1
CSVEGGSGDSYEQYF
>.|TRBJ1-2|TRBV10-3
CAISESTGVEEGGYTF
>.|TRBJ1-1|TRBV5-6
CASSPVRGGVNTEAFF
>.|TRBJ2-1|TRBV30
CAWSPYPSRGEQFF
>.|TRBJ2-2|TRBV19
CASSIPGRNTGELFF
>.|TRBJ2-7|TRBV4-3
CASSQEGGVRGEQYF
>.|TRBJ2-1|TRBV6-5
CASKGGAGNEQFF
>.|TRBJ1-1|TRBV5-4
CASSSDRGWDTEAFF
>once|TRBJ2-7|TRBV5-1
CASSTGQFSYEQYF
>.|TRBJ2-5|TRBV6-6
CASESGGIFQYF
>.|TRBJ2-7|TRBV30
CAWTPGAYEQYF
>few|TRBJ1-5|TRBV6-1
CASSEGRWQGNQPQHF
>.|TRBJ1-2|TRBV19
CASSIKLQGASYGYTF
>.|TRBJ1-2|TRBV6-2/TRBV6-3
CASSSPQGWKNYGYTF
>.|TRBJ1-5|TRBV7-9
CASSWGGQGGDHQPQHF
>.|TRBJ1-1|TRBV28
CASSQREAFF
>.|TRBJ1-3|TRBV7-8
CASSFSLTGAGNTIYF
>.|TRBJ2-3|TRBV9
CASSVAGDRTDTQYF
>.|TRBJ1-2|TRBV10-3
CAIRDGQYGYTF
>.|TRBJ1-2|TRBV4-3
CASSQDHRGDYGYTF
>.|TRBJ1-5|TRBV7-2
CASSPQWGEYQPQHF